This T cell receptor (beta chain) was found in a study of blood T cell repertoires in COVID-19. Study-level information: The cDNA or gDNA used as material had been derived from T cells, B-cell-depleted T cells, or PBMCs.

V was pared by 1 base and J by 4 bases, with 10 bases between. From germline, CDR1 is SGHVS and CDR2 FNYEAQ. The CDR3 runs to 14 residues. The authors' processing: By means of reference gene primer amplification, nucleated cell counts were estimated. Profiled with immunoSEQ multiplex PCR; TCRdb holds only in-frame clones, not every one. That table supplies the V and J calls and clone size; D and trimming were determined from the DNA. The sample consists of hundreds of thousands of clones, about nine tenths of them appearing once. The TCR sequence derives from a woman aged 50 to 60 who had recovered from COVID-19. The V call is TRBV7-6, the J call TRBJ1-1; no clear D. Input material: peripheral blood. CDR3: CASSLGRPGTEAFF. CDR3 sequence (DNA): TGTGCCAGCAGCTTAGGCCGCCCGGGCACTGAAGCTTTCTTT. Filled out from reference TRBV7-6 and TRBJ1-1, the complete variable domain reads GAGVSQSPRYKVTKRGQDVALRCDPISGHVSLYWYRQALGQGPEFLTYFNYEAQQDKSGLPNDRFSAERPEGSISTLTIQRTEQRDSAMYRCASSLGRPGTEAFFGQGTRLTVV.